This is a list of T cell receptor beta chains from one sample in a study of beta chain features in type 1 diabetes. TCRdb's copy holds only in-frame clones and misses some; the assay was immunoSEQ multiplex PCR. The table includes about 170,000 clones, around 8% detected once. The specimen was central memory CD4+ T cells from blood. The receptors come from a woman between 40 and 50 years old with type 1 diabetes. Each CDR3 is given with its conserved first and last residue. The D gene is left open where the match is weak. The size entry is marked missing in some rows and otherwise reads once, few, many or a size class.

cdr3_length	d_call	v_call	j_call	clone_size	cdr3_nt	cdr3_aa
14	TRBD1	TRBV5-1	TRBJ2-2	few	TGCGCCAGTGGACAGGGTAGAAACACCGGGGAGCTGTTTTTT	CASGQGRNTGELFF
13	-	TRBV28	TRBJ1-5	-	TGTGCCAGCAGGCTGGCCGATAATCAGCCCCAGCATTTT	CASRLADNQPQHF
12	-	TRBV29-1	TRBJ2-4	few	TGCAGCGCTATTGAGGCGGTGGACATTCAGTACTTC	CSAIEAVDIQYF
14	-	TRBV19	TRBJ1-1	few	TGTGCCAGTAGGTACGAGGCTCTGAACACTGAAGCTTTCTTT	CASRYEALNTEAFF
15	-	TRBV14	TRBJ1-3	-	TGTGCCAGCAGCCGCCGGGACTTAGGGGGAAACACCATATATTTT	CASSRRDLGGNTIYF
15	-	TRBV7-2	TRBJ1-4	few	TGTGCCAGCAGCTTAGTCAGGGAGGAGGATGAAAAACTGTTTTTT	CASSLVREEDEKLFF
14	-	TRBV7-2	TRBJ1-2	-	TGTGCCAGCAGCCCCCAGGGGCGCAAGGATGGCTACACCTTC	CASSPQGRKDGYTF
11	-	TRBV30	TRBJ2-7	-	TGTGCCTGGGCAGGGTCCTACGAGCAGTACTTC	CAWAGSYEQYF
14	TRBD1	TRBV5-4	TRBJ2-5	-	TGTGCCAGCAGCTTTCAGGGGGCATCAGAGACCCAGTACTTC	CASSFQGASETQYF
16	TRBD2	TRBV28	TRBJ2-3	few	TGTGCCAGCAGTTTGGGACTAGCGGGAGAAACAGATACGCAGTATTTT	CASSLGLAGETDTQYF
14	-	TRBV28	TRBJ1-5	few	TGTGCCACCAAAGGGGCAGAAGGATTTCAGCCCCAGCATTTT	CATKGAEGFQPQHF
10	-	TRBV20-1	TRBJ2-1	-	TGCAGTGCTAGCAACAATGAGCAGTTCTTC	CSASNNEQFF
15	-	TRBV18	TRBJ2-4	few	TGTGCCAGCTCACCTAGCGGATTAGCCAAAAACATTCAGTACTTC	CASSPSGLAKNIQYF
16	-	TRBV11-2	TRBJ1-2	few	TGTGCCAGCAGCTCACCTCGCCGAGACAGCCTCTATGGCTACACCTTC	CASSSPRRDSLYGYTF
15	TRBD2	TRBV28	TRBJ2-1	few	TGTGCCAGCAGTTTGCAGCGGGGGGGTTACAATGAGCAGTTCTTC	CASSLQRGGYNEQFF
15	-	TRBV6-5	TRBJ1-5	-	TGTGCCAGCAGTTACTCGTCAGGGGCGGGTCAGCCCCAGCATTTT	CASSYSSGAGQPQHF
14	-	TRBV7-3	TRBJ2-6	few	TGTGCCAGCAGCTTCGGCTCTGGGGCCAACGTCCTGACTTTC	CASSFGSGANVLTF
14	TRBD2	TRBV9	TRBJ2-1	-	TGTGCCAGCAGCGTAGGTAGCGGGAATAATGAGCAGTTCTTC	CASSVGSGNNEQFF
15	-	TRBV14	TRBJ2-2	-	TGTGCCAGCAGCCAAGTAGGGGCGGTCACCGGGGAGCTGTTTTTT	CASSQVGAVTGELFF
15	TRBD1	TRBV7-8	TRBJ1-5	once	TGTGCCAGCAGCAGACTACAGGGGGCCAATCAGCCCCAGCATTTT	CASSRLQGANQPQHF
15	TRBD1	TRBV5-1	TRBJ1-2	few	TGCGCCAGCAGCGAACCGGGACAGGGGGCTATCGGCTACACCTTC	CASSEPGQGAIGYTF
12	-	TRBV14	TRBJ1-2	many	TGTGCCATCCGGGCGGGGGGCCATGGCTACACCTTC	CAIRAGGHGYTF
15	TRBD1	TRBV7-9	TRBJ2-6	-	TGTGCCAGCAGGGTGGACAGGGCTGGGGCCAACGTCCTGACTTTC	CASRVDRAGANVLTF
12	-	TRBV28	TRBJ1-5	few	TGTGCCAGCAGTGTAAACAATCAGCCCCAGCATTTT	CASSVNNQPQHF
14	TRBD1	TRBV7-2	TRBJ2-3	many	TGTGCCAGCAGCTCTGTTACAGGGGCAGATACGCAGTATTTT	CASSSVTGADTQYF
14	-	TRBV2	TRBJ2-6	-	TGTGCCAGCAGCCGAGACTCTGGGGCCAACGTCCTGACTTTC	CASSRDSGANVLTF
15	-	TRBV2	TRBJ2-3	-	TGTGCCAGCAGTGAAAGCCCTTACGGGACAGATACGCAGTATTTT	CASSESPYGTDTQYF
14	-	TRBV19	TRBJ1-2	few	TGTGCCAGTATTGCCGGGTCCCTTGAGGATGGCTACACCTTC	CASIAGSLEDGYTF
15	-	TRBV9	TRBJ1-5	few	TGTGCCAGCAGCGTAGCCCCCAGCGGGAATCAGCCCCAGCATTTT	CASSVAPSGNQPQHF
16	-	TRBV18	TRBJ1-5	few	TGTGCCAGCTCACCAAATGGCGCAGGGAATAATCAGCCCCAGCATTTT	CASSPNGAGNNQPQHF
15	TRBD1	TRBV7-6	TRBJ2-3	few	TGTGCCAGCAGCTTAGCGAGGACAGGGACAGATACGCAGTATTTT	CASSLARTGTDTQYF